These 8 T cell receptor beta chains came from one sample sequenced in a study of blood T cell repertoires in COVID-19. The repertoire was sequenced with immunoSEQ multiplex PCR; TCRdb's copy has only in-frame clones and lacks some. The sample yields approximately 400,000 clones, about 90% seen once. The source material was PBMCs or T cells enriched from blood (not recorded which). These receptors came from a man aged 30-40 years who had recovered from COVID-19.

The V and J genes are TRBV5-4 and TRBJ1-2; no firm D call. The CDR3 runs to 14 residues. Germline V CDR1 and CDR2: SGHNT, YYREEE (reference sequence). Trimming left V 5 bases short and J 2 bases short, with 13 bases between. The CDR3 DNA sequence: TGTGCCAGCAGGGAGGAAGGAAGAAACTATGGCTACACCTTC. Translation gives CASREEGRNYGYTF.

The J gene is TRBJ1-2, the V gene TRBV7-8; TRBD1 aligns across 7 bases. Per the germline V gene, CDR1 is SGHVS and CDR2 is FQNEAQ. The CDR3 contains 16 residues. The V segment lost 5 bases and the J segment 6 bases; nucleotides outside the gene matches: 15. CDR3 sequence (DNA): TGTGCCAGCAGCCAAAGACGACTACAGGGGTTGGATGGCTACACCTTC. Translated, it gives CASSQRRLQGLDGYTF.

The chain couples TRBV2 to TRBJ2-7; weak D call: TRBD2 (5 bases). Trimming took off 7 bases at V and 3 bases at J, with 10 bases between the two ends. Germline-derived CDR1 and CDR2 are SNHLY and FYNNEI. The CDR3 is 12 amino acids. CDR3 residues: CASKLALYEQYF. In DNA, the CDR3 is TGTGCCAGCAAGCTAGCCCTCTACGAGCAGTACTTC.

The V and J genes are TRBV30 and TRBJ1-2; 7 bases agree with TRBD1. Germline assignment: CDR1 GTSNPN and CDR2 SVGIG (reference sequence). This CDR3 is 12 amino acids long. V lost 5 bases and J lost 4; bases outside the gene matches: 4. CDR3 protein: CAWGDRIYGYTF. For the CDR3, the DNA is TGTGCCTGGGGGGACAGAATCTATGGCTACACCTTC.

This clone was counted once. The CDR3 DNA reads as TGTGCCAGCAGGGGGGACAGGGTGGGCGGCTACACCTTC. Amino acid sequence: CASRGDRVGGYTF. The chain combines TRBV7-6 with TRBJ1-2; 9 positions agree with TRBD1. V shed 6 bases, J shed 8 bases, and the junction held 7 bases outside the gene matches. Germline V gene lookup returns CDR1 SGHVS and CDR2 FNYEAQ. CDR3 length: 13 residues.

The chain uses TRBV19 and TRBJ1-5; 7 bases agree with TRBD1. V trimming: 10 bases; J trimming: 4 bases; junction bases outside the gene matches: 7. The CDR3 has 13 residues. CDR1 and CDR2 (germline): LNHDA, SQIVND (reference sequence). DNA for the CDR3: TGTGCCACCAAGGACAGGCTTAATCAGCCCCAGCATTTT. This sequence encodes CATKDRLNQPQHF.

The J gene is TRBJ2-1, the V gene TRBV10-3, with a tentative D call TRBD1 (6 bases). This CDR3 spans 13 amino acids. CDR1 is ENHRY, CDR2 SYGVKD, per germline. Between the trimmed V and J ends, which lost 4 bases and 4 bases, there was a span of 8 bases. The CDR3 DNA reads TGTGCCATCAGTGGACAGGTTTACAATGAGCAGTTCTTC. Protein: CAISGQVYNEQFF.

The genes are TRBV5-4 and TRBJ1-2, with 11 bases aligning to TRBD1. J gave up 8 bases and V 0 bases, and 6 bases lay outside the gene matches. Germline values: CDR1 SGHNT, CDR2 YYREEE (reference sequence). There are 15 residues in the CDR3. The CDR3 sequence: CASSLVGQGAPGYTF. In DNA form, the CDR3 reads TGTGCCAGCAGCTTGGTAGGACAGGGGGCTCCCGGCTACACCTTC.